Listed here are 31 T cell receptor beta chains from one sample, sequenced in a study of a mutant IDH1 vaccine in newly diagnosed glioma (dated by TCRdb to about 2021). The sample's time point label, in plain terms: baseline, week 1 (first vaccination visit). Read against the paper, the sample's treatment or condition label means: pre-vaccination baseline after standard-of-care therapy. Library creation used the immunoSEQ multiplex PCR assay. What TCRdb holds here is the immuneACCESS table cut down to in-frame rearrangements. Part of the clones is not present; checked against another copy, under half of the missing clones reflect an unresolved V gene, and the others are unexplained. This sample has roughly 71,000 clones in its table, and 80% to 90% of those were observed once. Roughly 2.6% of the sample lies in the top ten. The sequences come from PBMCs, collected from a glioma patient treated with radiotherapy, temozolomide or both. These receptors came from a man aged 30 to 45 with glioma.

J is TRBJ2-3 and V is TRBV28; D possibly matches TRBD1 or TRBD2 (5 bases each). CDR3 length: 16 residues. In germline, CDR1 is MDHEN, CDR2 SYDVKM. Trimming removed 4 bases from V and 3 bases from J, with 17 bases in between. The CDR3 DNA is TGTGCCAGCAGTTCCCCGGGGCTTTACGTTACAGATACGCAGTATTTT. This codes for CASSSPGLYVTDTQYF.

This rearrangement joins TRBV2 to TRBJ2-3, with 9 bases lining up with TRBD2. V shed 4 bases, J shed 4 bases, and the junction held 6 bases outside the gene matches. Germline-derived CDR1 and CDR2 are SNHLY and FYNNEI. The CDR3 consists of 15 residues. This CDR3 is CASSGFQRGADTQYF. CDR3 DNA sequence: TGTGCCAGCAGTGGATTCCAGCGGGGGGCAGATACGCAGTATTTT. Filled out from reference TRBV2 and TRBJ2-3, the complete variable domain reads EPEVTQTPSHQVTQMGQEVILRCVPISNHLYFYWYRQILGQKVEFLVSFYNNEISEKSEIFDDQFSVERPDGSNFTLKIRSTKLEDSAMYFCASSGFQRGADTQYFGPGTRLTVL.

The CDR3 coding sequence is TGTGCCAGTAGTATAGCCCTTACAACCTACGAGCAGTACTTC. Encoded protein: CASSIALTTYEQYF. This rearrangement joins TRBV19 to TRBJ2-7; no clear D. Deletions cut 1 base from V and 2 bases from J, with 9 bases between. Germline V gene data show CDR1 as LNHDA and CDR2 as SQIVND (reference sequence). The CDR3 is 14 residues long.

Here the CDR3 reads CASSQLSFQFF. Written as DNA, the CDR3 is TGTGCCAGCAGCCAATTGTCATTCCAGTTCTTC. The chain is built from TRBV14 and TRBJ2-1, with unresolved D. Germline assignment: CDR1 SGHDN and CDR2 FVKESK. The CDR3 spans 11 residues. Trimming shortened V by 2 bases and J by 13 bases, and 9 bases separated the two germline ends.

This rearrangement joins TRBV21-1 to TRBJ1-2. TRBV21-1 is tagged as a pseudogene. This CDR3 is 15 amino acids long. This CDR3 reads CASSKAVGLSYGYTF. CDR3 sequence (DNA): TGTGCCAGCAGCAAAGCTGTCGGTTTAAGTTATGGCTACACCTTC.

CDR3 DNA sequence: TGCGCCAGCAGCCGCAATTCGGGGCAGTTCCAAGAGACCCAGTACTTC. Amino acid sequence: CASSRNSGQFQETQYF. V usage is TRBV5-1 and J usage is TRBJ2-5; D may correspond to TRBD1 or TRBD2 (5 bases each). This CDR3 has 16 residues. Germline V gene lookup returns CDR1 SGHRS and CDR2 YFSETQ. V lost 4 bases and J 1 base, leaving 17 bases between the germline ends.

V and J are TRBV4-2 and TRBJ1-2, with D hard to call. Germline V CDR1 and CDR2: LGHNA, YNFKEQ. This CDR3 region has 15 residues. Trimming shortened V by 0 bases and J by 0 bases, and 8 bases separated the two germline ends. Here the CDR3 DNA reads TGTGCCAGCAGCCAAGATTGGGGAGCTAACTATGGCTACACCTTC. Its protein product is CASSQDWGANYGYTF.

In this sample, this clone turned up a few times. The chain uses TRBV20-1 and TRBJ2-1; D unclear. Trimming took 1 base from V and 9 from J, leaving 7 bases between them. This CDR3 contains 11 residues. CDR1 is DFQATT and CDR2 is SNEGSKA in the germline V gene (reference sequence). The CDR3 coding sequence is TGCAGTGCTAGAGTGCCGCGTGAGCAGTTCTTC. It specifies CSARVPREQFF.

J is TRBJ2-5 and V is TRBV18; 8 bases match TRBD1. Germline V lookup: CDR1 KGHSH, CDR2 LQKENI. J lost 4 bases, V lost 0 bases, and 13 bases had no gene match. The CDR3 is 18 amino acids. The CDR3 here is CASSPPMAGGFDGETQYF. CDR3 DNA sequence: TGTGCCAGCTCACCACCAATGGCAGGGGGCTTCGATGGAGAGACCCAGTACTTC.

The genes are TRBV15 and TRBJ1-4, with a possible D match to TRBD1 (5 bases). This CDR3 spans 16 amino acids. Trimming shortened V by 0 bases and J by 8 bases, and 16 bases separated the two germline ends. Germline CDR1 LNHNV, CDR2 YYDKDF (reference sequence). This CDR3 reads CATSRDFRDGREKLFF. The CDR3 nucleotides read TGTGCCACCAGCAGAGATTTCAGGGATGGACGGGAAAAACTGTTTTTT.

J is TRBJ2-5 and V is TRBV19; no firm D call. Germline V gives CDR1 LNHDA, CDR2 SQIVND (reference sequence). The V gene lost 3 bases and the J gene lost 5 bases, with 10 bases spanning the gap. The CDR3 runs 13 residues. The CDR3 reads CASSIWVWETQYF. CDR3 DNA: TGTGCCAGTAGTATTTGGGTTTGGGAGACCCAGTACTTC.

V is TRBV18 and J is TRBJ1-4; D ambiguous. The CDR3 consists of 13 residues. The germline gives CDR1 KGHSH, CDR2 LQKENI. V was pared by 0 bases and J by 3 bases, with 2 bases between. This CDR3 reads CASSPPPNEKLFF. CDR3 nucleotides: TGTGCCAGCTCACCACCGCCTAATGAAAAACTGTTTTTT. Supplemented by reference TRBV18 and TRBJ1-4, the full variable domain reads NAGVMQNPRHLVRRRGQEARLRCSPMKGHSHVYWYRQLPEEGLKFMVYLQKENIIDESGMPKERFSAEFPKEGPSILRIQQVVRGDSAAYFCASSPPPNEKLFFGSGTQLSVL.

This clone was recorded once. This chain joins TRBV5-6 and TRBJ1-2, with TRBD1 matching 8 bases. Germline assignment: CDR1 SGHDT and CDR2 YYEEEE. After removal of 4 bases from V and 7 bases from J, the junction contained 12 bases not matched to a gene. The CDR3 spans 15 residues. The CDR3 sequence is CASSPGQGAIGGYTF. The CDR3 coding sequence is TGTGCCAGCAGCCCAGGACAGGGAGCCATCGGTGGCTACACCTTC.

This clone was seen once. V is TRBV6-5 and J is TRBJ1-6, with unresolved D. This CDR3 is built from 13 residues. Germline values: CDR1 MNHEY, CDR2 SVGAGI. The germline V and J ends were trimmed by 0 bases and 9 bases, with 6 bases remaining between them. CDR3 in amino acids: CASSYSRISPLHF. The CDR3 nucleotides are TGTGCCAGCAGTTACTCGAGAATTTCACCCCTCCACTTT.

The chain recombines TRBV28 with TRBJ2-1, with 11 bases fitting TRBD1. Unmatched junction bases numbered 12, after V lost 1 base and J lost 1 base. The CDR3 has 20 residues. Germline V gene data show CDR1 as MDHEN and CDR2 as SYDVKM. The CDR3 DNA follows: TGTGCCAGCAGTTTATTTGTCGGACAGGGGGCTTGGTCTTCCTACAATGAGCAGTTCTTC. It translates to CASSLFVGQGAWSSYNEQFF.

The chain carries TRBV5-1 and TRBJ2-1, with 7 bases that match TRBD1. The CDR3 loop spans 16 amino acids. Germline CDR1 and CDR2: SGHRS and YFSETQ. V lost 0 bases to trimming and J lost 8 bases; unmatched junction nucleotides: 11. The CDR3 here is CASSLASGGKGDEQFF. As DNA, the CDR3 is TGCGCCAGCAGCTTGGCGTCAGGGGGAAAGGGCGATGAGCAGTTCTTC.

V gene TRBV6-1 combines with J gene TRBJ1-2; D might be TRBD1 (5 bases). V was shortened by 10 bases and J by 6 bases, with 24 bases between the two germline ends. Germline V gene sequence: CDR1 MNHNS, CDR2 SASEGT. The CDR3 runs to 15 residues. CDR3 amino acids: CATNMDQGPDNGYTF. CDR3 coding DNA: TGTGCCACTAACATGGACCAGGGTCCAGATAATGGCTACACCTTC.

The V call is TRBV7-6, the J call TRBJ1-1; perhaps TRBD1 as D (5 bases). The germline V gene encodes CDR1 SGHVS and CDR2 FNYEAQ. The germline V and J ends were trimmed by 1 base and 4 bases, with 10 bases remaining between them. The CDR3 contains 14 residues. The CDR3 DNA reads TGTGCCAGCAGCTTAGTTGCAGGGCCCACTGAAGCTTTCTTT. Its translation: CASSLVAGPTEAFF.

This chain joins TRBV5-4 and TRBJ2-1; 7 bases agree with TRBD1. The germline CDR1 and CDR2 sequences are SGHNT and YYREEE (reference sequence). Trimming cost V 2 bases and J 2 bases; bases outside gene matches: 4. The CDR3 sequence is 15 residues long. CDR3 loop: CASSLRQGTYNEQFF. CDR3 sequence (DNA): TGTGCCAGCAGCTTACGACAGGGCACCTACAATGAGCAGTTCTTC.

V is TRBV7-9 and J is TRBJ1-4; 7 bases map to TRBD1. This CDR3 is built from 14 residues. V lost 5 bases to trimming and J lost 5 bases; unmatched junction nucleotides: 5. The V gene's germline CDR1 is SEHNR and CDR2 FQNEAQ (reference sequence). The CDR3 here is CASSPGQSNEKLFF. In nucleotides, the CDR3 is TGTGCCAGCAGCCCGGGACAGTCGAATGAAAAACTGTTTTTT.

CDR3 sequence reads: CASRPSGGRVGELFF. CDR3 nucleotide sequence: TGTGCCAGCAGACCTAGCGGGGGGAGGGTCGGGGAGCTGTTTTTT. J is TRBJ2-2 and V is TRBV6-6, with 11 bases fitting TRBD2. From germline, CDR1 is MNHNY and CDR2 SVGAGI (reference sequence). V shed 6 bases and J 7 bases; nucleotides not matched to a gene: 7. This CDR3 is 15 amino acids long.

This clone was recorded a few times. The V gene is TRBV10-3, the J gene TRBJ1-5; D is possibly TRBD1 (5 bases). CDR1 is ENHRY and CDR2 is SYGVKD in the germline V gene. Trimming removed 4 bases from V and 0 bases from J, with 10 bases in between. CDR3 length equals 15 residues. The CDR3 region is CAISAGGGSNQPQHF. CDR3 DNA: TGTGCCATCAGTGCCGGTGGGGGTAGCAATCAGCCCCAGCATTTT.

This chain connects TRBV7-6 to TRBJ1-1; TRBD1 matches 9 bases. Unmatched junction bases numbered 11, after V lost 4 bases and J lost 5 bases. The CDR3 is 16 residues long. CDR1 is SGHVS, CDR2 FNYEAQ, per germline. CDR3 region: CASSSGTGLMETEAFF. The CDR3 DNA is TGTGCCAGCAGCTCCGGGACAGGGCTGATGGAAACTGAAGCTTTCTTT.

This clone appeared a single time. The chain joins TRBV7-9 to TRBJ2-4; maybe TRBD1 (6 bases). The CDR3 runs to 13 residues. Germline V CDR1 and CDR2: SEHNR, FQNEAQ (reference sequence). V was pared by 7 bases and J by 5 bases, with 12 bases between. The CDR3 region has the DNA TGTGCCAGCATCCGGGACACCCAAAACATTCAGTACTTC. This sequence encodes CASIRDTQNIQYF.

This clone turned up a few times. V and J are TRBV7-6 and TRBJ1-1; 9 bases match TRBD1. CDR3 length equals 15 residues. Per germline, CDR1 SGHVS and CDR2 FNYEAQ. After removal of 5 bases from V and 0 bases from J, the junction contained 4 bases not matched to a gene. CDR3 nucleotide sequence: TGTGCCAGCAGCCTAGGACAGGGGATGAACACTGAAGCTTTCTTT. Translation: CASSLGQGMNTEAFF.

This sequence joins TRBV4-1 and TRBJ2-5; 7 nucleotides align to TRBD2. Germline CDR1 MGHRA, CDR2 YSYEKL. The CDR3 has 17 residues. The V gene end was trimmed by 0 bases and the J gene end by 4 bases; junction bases not matched to a gene: 11. The CDR3 reads CASSQDRMGGIRETQYF. The CDR3 nucleotides read TGCGCCAGCAGCCAAGATAGGATGGGGGGGATTCGAGAGACCCAGTACTTC.

The chain recombines TRBV27 with TRBJ2-7; 8 nucleotides line up with TRBD1. CDR3 length equals 14 residues. The J segment lost 6 bases and the V segment lost 4 bases, leaving 8 bases of the junction unmatched. Germline V lookup: CDR1 MNHEY, CDR2 SMNVEV (reference sequence). The DNA for the CDR3 is TGTGCCAGCAGTTCGACAGGGGTCGGTGGCGAGCAGTACTTC. Translation gives CASSSTGVGGEQYF.

Details on this clone: At the DNA level, this CDR3 is encoded by other sequences in the same sample as well. The chain joins TRBV5-1 to TRBJ2-5; possible D gene TRBD2, 6 bases. Germline assignment: CDR1 SGHRS and CDR2 YFSETQ. Trimming pared 1 base from V and 2 bases from J, leaving 9 bases between. The CDR3 is 14 amino acids. CDR3: CASSLTSPQETQYF. The CDR3 DNA sequence: TGCGCCAGCAGCTTGACTAGCCCACAAGAGACCCAGTACTTC.

CDR3 loop: CASSAGQGGQPQHF. In DNA form, the CDR3 reads TGTGCCAGCAGCGCCGGACAGGGGGGTCAGCCCCAGCATTTT. The chain carries TRBV12-1 and TRBJ1-5; TRBD1 is taken as the D call from the table, unchecked against the DNA. TRBV12-1 represents a pseudogene. The CDR3 loop spans 14 amino acids.

This clone occurred a few times. The chain employs TRBV5-1 and TRBJ1-1; 9 bases are shared with TRBD1. Losses at the gene ends were 7 bases for V and 3 bases for J; bases not matched to a gene: 7. CDR1 is SGHRS and CDR2 is YFSETQ in the germline V gene. This CDR3 is 14 amino acids long. The DNA for the CDR3 is TGCGCCAGCTCCTTACAGGGGGCGGACACTGAAGCTTTCTTT. Translation: CASSLQGADTEAFF.

The J gene is TRBJ2-7, the V gene TRBV5-1, with TRBD1 matching over 8 bases. CDR3 length: 13 residues. Losses at the gene ends were 6 bases for V and 6 bases for J; bases not matched to a gene: 8. From germline, CDR1 is SGHRS and CDR2 YFSETQ. The CDR3 DNA is TGCGCCAGCACCCCGACAGGGGCGGGCGAGCAGTACTTC. Residues: CASTPTGAGEQYF. Full variable domain (remainder filled in from reference TRBV5-1 and TRBJ2-7): KAGVTQTPRYLIKTRGQQVTLSCSPISGHRSVSWYQQTPGQGLQFLFEYFSETQRNKGNFPGRFSGRQFSNSRSEMNVSTLELGDSALYLCASTPTGAGEQYFGPGTRLTVT.